This T cell receptor beta chain was sequenced during a study of T cells expressing NK-cell markers. This clonotype is called medium-sized based on its frequency. As the method of synthesis, 5'RACE template switching with UMIs yielded TCR beta cDNA. TCRdb re-called the 5' RACE reads and gives one entry per CDR3 protein, without DNA. The sample totals some 8,000 distinct CDR3 sequences. Germline V lookup: CDR1 SEHNR, CDR2 FQNEAQ (reference sequence). The CDR3 runs 15 residues. This clonotype was obtained from a man younger than 30 in good health. The chain combines TRBV7-9 with TRBJ2-1; TCRdb calls TRBD1, which cannot be checked without DNA. The sequencing sample was made of blood T cells: a sorted CD56 or NKG2C T cell subset, CD4+ or CD8+ T cells, or bulk PBMC T cells (not recorded which). The CDR3 spells CASSLDGGRYNEQFF.